In its sample, the clone carrying this TCR beta chain was seen a few times. This CDR3 spans 13 amino acids. Trimming took off 8 bases at V and 4 bases at J, with 14 bases between the two ends. Germline lookup yields CDR1 MNHEY and CDR2 SVGAGI. The data stem from a study of blood T cell repertoires in COVID-19. Per the study methods: Reference gene primer amplification in the assay estimated nucleated cell counts. Sequencing used immunoSEQ multiplex PCR; TCRdb keeps in-frame clones, though not all of them. V, J and clone size derive from that table, while D and trimming were established from the DNA sequence. The data contain 55,000 to 60,000 clones, more than 75% of them seen just once; the ten biggest clones take up 22%.

This clonotype originated in a man in his fifties with active or convalescent COVID-19. Sequenced input: peripheral blood. The rearrangement joins TRBV6-5 to TRBJ1-2; D remains unclear. The CDR3 DNA sequence: TGTGCCAGCCATCGGTTAGGGAGCTATGGCTACACCTTC. This encodes CASHRLGSYGYTF.